Each of the 30 T cell receptor beta chains below was sequenced from the same sample in a study of T-cell reconstitution after alpha-beta-depleted transplantation in children. The TCRbeta library was prepared with unique molecular identifiers. TCRdb reanalysed the PCR reads using MiXCR and keeps one entry per CDR3 protein. The sample contains hundreds of thousands of distinct CDR3 sequences, roughly 17% of which appear only once. The sample consisted of PBMCs, mostly from graft donor cells, taken 360 days after TCRalphabeta/CD19-depleted stem cell transplant. All receptors derive from a male patient between 2 and 15 years old who had a stem cell transplant for acute lymphoblastic leukemia, so the T cells may come from the graft donor.

V usage is TRBV7-2 and J usage is TRBJ2-1; D uncertain. Trimming stripped 2 bases from V and 5 bases from J, with 7 bases between. Germline CDR1 is SGHTA and CDR2 is FQGNSA. This CDR3 is 13 amino acids long. CDR3 nucleotides: TGTGCCAGCAGCTTACGGCGGCACAATGAGCAGTTCTTC. Its protein product is CASSLRRHNEQFF.

This clonotype was counted a few times. This sequence joins TRBV4-3 and TRBJ2-3; D uncertain. This CDR3 region has 13 residues. The V gene lost 3 bases and the J gene lost 5 bases, with 9 bases spanning the gap. Germline V lookup: CDR1 LGHNA, CDR2 YSLEER. CDR3: CASSHLSGDTQYF. The CDR3 DNA reads TGCGCCAGCAGCCATCTCAGTGGAGATACGCAGTATTTT.

J is TRBJ2-6 and V is TRBV10-3, with D unclear. The CDR3 covers 17 residues. The V end was cut by 3 bases, the J end by 2 bases, with 14 bases between. CDR1 is ENHRY, CDR2 SYGVKD, per germline. The CDR3 DNA follows: TGTGCCATCAGTGACCCGGGTCCTATTCCTGGGGCCAACGTCCTGACTTTC. This codes for CAISDPGPIPGANVLTF.

The chain links TRBV7-9 to TRBJ2-3; D remains unclear. Trimming stripped 4 bases from V and 8 bases from J, with 22 bases between. Germline loops: CDR1 SEHNR, CDR2 FQNEAQ (reference sequence). The CDR3 length is 16 residues. In DNA, the CDR3 is TGTGCCAGCAGCTGGCCAAGATGGGCGGAAACCTCTACGCAGTATTTT. Translated: CASSWPRWAETSTQYF.

This clonotype was found many times. The rearrangement joins TRBV12-3 or TRBV12-4 to TRBJ2-7, with TRBD2 matching over 12 bases. This CDR3 comprises 15 residues. J lost 2 bases, V lost 5 bases, and 4 bases had no gene match. The DNA for the CDR3 is TGTGCCAGCAGTCCCCTAGCGGGAGGGACCTACGAGCAGTACTTC. Protein: CASSPLAGGTYEQYF.

The rearrangement joins TRBV7-2 to TRBJ1-2; 7 bases line up with TRBD1. The V segment lost 4 bases and the J segment 6 bases; nucleotides outside the gene matches: 5. This CDR3 comprises 13 residues. CDR1 is SGHTA, CDR2 FQGNSA, per germline. CDR3 sequence reads: CASSYRQGHGYTF. DNA for the CDR3: TGTGCCAGCAGCTACCGACAGGGACATGGCTACACCTTC.

Ten or more counts support this clonotype. The chain couples TRBV5-1 to TRBJ2-3, with 9 bases identical to TRBD2. V lost 1 base and J lost 4; bases outside the gene matches: 7. This CDR3 is 16 amino acids long. CDR1 is SGHRS and CDR2 is YFSETQ in the germline V gene. The CDR3 nucleotides read TGCGCCAGCAGCTTGAAAGCGGGAGGATTAGCAGATACGCAGTATTTT. This gives the protein CASSLKAGGLADTQYF.

The gene calls are TRBV4-3 and TRBJ1-1, with 9 bases fitting TRBD1. Germline V gene data show CDR1 as LGHNA and CDR2 as YSLEER. This CDR3 is built from 17 residues. The J segment lost 6 bases and the V segment lost 0 bases, leaving 11 bases of the junction unmatched. The CDR3 loop reads CASSQDWTGARGSEAFF. CDR3 nucleotides: TGCGCCAGCAGCCAAGATTGGACAGGGGCTCGGGGATCTGAAGCTTTCTTT.

This clonotype was seen more than once but under ten times. The rearrangement joins TRBV12-3 or TRBV12-4 to TRBJ2-3, with D possibly TRBD2 on 6 matching bases. Deletions cut 6 bases from V and 1 base from J, with 17 bases between. This CDR3 contains 16 residues. For the CDR3, the DNA is TGTGCCAGCAGCCTCGGGGTTTGGGAGGGCACAGATACGCAGTATTTT. Protein: CASSLGVWEGTDTQYF.

The genes are TRBV2 and TRBJ1-5; 9 bases line up with TRBD1. CDR3 length: 14 residues. Trimming cost V 11 bases and J 5 bases; bases outside gene matches: 10. Germline V gives CDR1 SNHLY, CDR2 FYNNEI. Here the CDR3 DNA reads TGTGCCTCCCTACCGACAGGGGGATATCAGCCCCAGCATTTT. This encodes CASLPTGGYQPQHF.

The rearrangement joins TRBV4-3 to TRBJ2-7; 7 bases align to TRBD1. V lost 0 bases, J lost 3 bases, and 8 bases stayed unmatched. CDR1 and CDR2 from the germline V gene are LGHNA and YSLEER. The CDR3 has 16 residues. The CDR3 DNA sequence: TGCGCCAGCAGCCAAGATAGAGGGGGCGGCTTCTACGAGCAGTACTTC. It is translated as CASSQDRGGGFYEQYF.

The CDR3 nucleotides read TGTGCCAGCAGCCACCCCTTGAGCTCCTACAATGAGCAGTTCTTC. Encoded protein: CASSHPLSSYNEQFF. The chain employs TRBV7-9 and TRBJ2-1, with unresolved D. There are 15 residues in the CDR3. With 5 bases removed from V and 0 bases from J, the gap between germline ends came to 11 bases. In germline, CDR1 is SEHNR, CDR2 FQNEAQ (reference sequence). The variable domain in full, completed from reference TRBV7-9 and TRBJ2-1, reads DTGVSQNPRHKITKRGQNVTFRCDPISEHNRLYWYRQTLGQGPEFLTYFQNEAQLEKSRLLSDRFSAERPKGSFSTLEIQRTEQGDSAMYLCASSHPLSSYNEQFFGPGTRLTVL.

This clonotype was seen only a few times. This chain connects TRBV5-1 to TRBJ2-7; D call uncertain. Trimming shortened V by 1 base and J by 2 bases, and 10 bases separated the two germline ends. CDR1 and CDR2 from the germline V gene are SGHRS and YFSETQ. CDR3 length: 14 amino acids. The CDR3 here is CASSLSRPTYEQYF. The DNA for the CDR3 is TGCGCCAGCAGCTTGTCCCGGCCTACCTACGAGCAGTACTTC.

This clonotype was counted a few times. The chain carries TRBV7-6 and TRBJ1-1; a possible D gene is TRBD1 (5 bases). Germline CDR1 reads SGHVS; CDR2 reads FNYEAQ. The V end lost 5 bases, the J end lost 5 bases, and 15 bases lay between the germline ends. This CDR3 spans 14 amino acids. The CDR3 DNA is TGTGCCAGCAGCGGAGGACGGCGGGGGACTGAAGCTTTCTTT. Amino acids: CASSGGRRGTEAFF.

The rearrangement links TRBV29-1 to TRBJ1-1; possibly TRBD1 for D (6 bases). The CDR3 totals 14 residues. The V gene's germline CDR1 is SQVTM and CDR2 ANQGSEA. V was clipped by 3 bases and J by 1 base, with 12 bases between them. This chain's CDR3 is CSVDQGQRNTEAFF. CDR3 coding DNA: TGCAGCGTTGATCAGGGGCAGAGGAACACTGAAGCTTTCTTT. Full variable domain (outside the CDR3, taken from reference TRBV29-1 and TRBJ1-1): SAVISQKPSRDICQRGTSLTIQCQVDSQVTMMFWYRQQPGQSLTLIATANQGSEATYESGFVIDKFPISRPNLTFSTLTVSNMSPEDSSIYLCSVDQGQRNTEAFFGQGTRLTVV.

The chain links TRBV2 to TRBJ2-7; 10 bases are shared with TRBD2. Germline V gene lookup returns CDR1 SNHLY and CDR2 FYNNEI. The CDR3 length is 16 residues. V dropped 6 bases and J dropped 5; count of bases not matched to a gene: 13. CDR3 region: CASSSIFLAGVDEQYF. In nucleotides, the CDR3 is TGTGCCAGCAGCTCCATCTTCCTAGCGGGAGTAGACGAGCAGTACTTC.

CDR3 nucleotide sequence: TGCGCCAGCAGCGGGTACATGGGTCTCAGCTATGGCTACACCTTC. Its protein is CASSGYMGLSYGYTF. The V call is TRBV5-1, the J call TRBJ1-2; D remains ambiguous. CDR1 is SGHRS and CDR2 is YFSETQ in the germline V gene. Trimming removed 4 bases from V and 4 bases from J, with 17 bases in between. The CDR3 sequence is 15 residues long.

This clonotype was counted only a few times. This sequence joins TRBV18 and TRBJ2-3, with D unclear. Germline values: CDR1 KGHSH, CDR2 LQKENI. The length of the CDR3 is 12 residues. V lost 8 bases, J lost 2 bases, and 8 bases lay in between. Here the CDR3 reads CASSPVTDTQYF. The CDR3 region has the DNA TGTGCCAGCAGCCCTGTCACAGATACGCAGTATTTT.

The sample holds a few counts of this clonotype. The chain uses TRBV4-3 and TRBJ2-3; possibly TRBD2 for D (6 bases). The CDR3 totals 14 residues. The germline V gene encodes CDR1 LGHNA and CDR2 YSLEER. The V end lost 1 base, the J end lost 5 bases, and 10 bases lay between the germline ends. The CDR3 here is CASSQARRGDTQYF. The CDR3 region has the DNA TGCGCCAGCAGCCAAGCTCGGAGGGGAGATACGCAGTATTTT.

This clonotype was found a few times. The chain employs TRBV6-1 and TRBJ2-2; TRBD2 matches at 9 bases. Germline CDR1 reads MNHNS; CDR2 reads SASEGT. CDR3 length: 20 residues. Germline trimming cut 6 bases from V and 0 bases from J; bases unmatched to any gene: 17. CDR3 bases: TGTGCCAGCAGACTCCGCGCCCCGGGACTAGCCACCGCGAACACCGGGGAGCTGTTTTTT. Translating gives CASRLRAPGLATANTGELFF.

This clonotype was detected only a few times. This chain joins TRBV7-8 and TRBJ2-5; no clear D gene. Germline values: CDR1 SGHVS, CDR2 FQNEAQ. The V gene lost 1 base and the J gene lost 3 bases, with 15 bases spanning the gap. The CDR3 length is 16 residues. The CDR3: CASSLELRRSEETQYF. CDR3 bases: TGTGCCAGCAGCTTAGAACTCAGGCGGTCCGAAGAGACCCAGTACTTC.

This clonotype was seen a few times. This chain uses TRBV27 with TRBJ2-1; 9 positions agree with TRBD1. This CDR3 has 15 residues. CDR1 is MNHEY and CDR2 is SMNVEV in the germline V gene (reference sequence). V was pared by 0 bases and J by 7 bases, with 4 bases of the junction left unmatched. Here the CDR3 reads CASSLSTGGGNEQFF. In nucleotides, the CDR3 is TGTGCCAGCAGTTTATCGACAGGGGGAGGGAATGAGCAGTTCTTC.

This clonotype was found a few times. CDR3 DNA sequence: TGCGCCAGCAGCCCCAACAGGCTGGACGTAGATACGCAGTATTTT. Protein: CASSPNRLDVDTQYF. The gene calls are TRBV5-1 and TRBJ2-3; perhaps TRBD1 as D (5 bases). The CDR3 runs to 15 residues. V was pared by 4 bases and J by 5 bases, with 17 bases between. Germline loops: CDR1 SGHRS, CDR2 YFSETQ.

This clonotype has only a few counts. This chain joins TRBV7-9 and TRBJ2-1, with D perhaps given as TRBD1 or TRBD2 (5 bases each). Germline loops: CDR1 SEHNR, CDR2 FQNEAQ (reference sequence). The V gene lost 8 bases and the J gene lost 0 bases, with 11 bases spanning the gap. CDR3 size: 14 residues. Written as DNA, the CDR3 is TGTGCCAGCTTGAGGGGTACCTCCTACAATGAGCAGTTCTTC. Encoded protein: CASLRGTSYNEQFF.

Ten or more counts support this clonotype. CDR3 protein: CSARGQSYGYTF. The CDR3 DNA is TGCAGTGCTAGAGGACAGTCCTATGGCTACACCTTC. V and J are TRBV20-1 and TRBJ1-2, with D possibly matching TRBD1 (5 bases). The V and J ends lost 1 base and 4 bases respectively, with 7 bases between them. Germline loops: CDR1 DFQATT, CDR2 SNEGSKA (reference sequence). CDR3 length: 12 residues.

This clonotype was observed a handful of times. Its ends do not fully match the called genes, so a read error is possible. The chain recombines TRBV10-3 with TRBJ2-5; D may be TRBD1 (6 bases). The CDR3 covers 15 residues. The germline gives CDR1 ENHRY, CDR2 SYGVKD. The CDR3 DNA reads as TGTGCCACCAGTCCAGGGGCGCTTCTCCAAGAGACCCAGTACTTC. The encoded protein is CATSPGALLQETQYF.

This clonotype was counted only a few times. V usage is TRBV6-2 or TRBV6-3 and J usage is TRBJ2-1, with D perhaps given as TRBD1 or TRBD2 (5 bases each). Between the trimmed V and J ends, which lost 6 bases and 3 bases, there was a span of 15 bases. Germline CDR1 and CDR2: MNHEY and SVGEGT. The CDR3 runs 15 residues. CDR3 nucleotide sequence: TGTGCCAGCAGCCCCGGGAAGGGGAACTACAATGAGCAGTTCTTC. Protein sequence: CASSPGKGNYNEQFF.

This clonotype appeared a few times. The rearrangement uses TRBV9 and TRBJ2-5; 7 nucleotides agree with TRBD1. Germline lookup yields CDR1 SGDLS and CDR2 YYNGEE. V trimming: 4 bases; J trimming: 2 bases; junction bases outside the gene matches: 5. The CDR3 length is 14 residues. The CDR3 DNA reads as TGTGCCAGCAGCAAATGGGACAGTCAAGAGACCCAGTACTTC. It translates to CASSKWDSQETQYF.

This clonotype came up many times. J is TRBJ2-1 and V is TRBV5-1; maybe TRBD2 (5 bases). V dropped 4 bases and J dropped 9 bases, with 20 bases sitting between them. The CDR3 spans 15 residues. From germline, CDR1 is SGHRS and CDR2 YFSETQ. CDR3 protein: CASSGTSPPLSEQFF. CDR3 sequence (DNA): TGCGCCAGCAGCGGAACTAGTCCCCCGTTGAGTGAGCAGTTCTTC.

The V gene is TRBV4-3, the J gene TRBJ2-1; 11 bases line up with TRBD1. Germline trimming cut 0 bases from V and 1 base from J; bases unmatched to any gene: 11. Looked up from germline, CDR1 is LGHNA and CDR2 is YSLEER. This CDR3 has 20 amino acids. The CDR3 protein is CASSQDWGQGVLRSYNEQFF. CDR3 nucleotide sequence: TGCGCCAGCAGCCAAGATTGGGGACAGGGGGTTCTAAGGTCCTACAATGAGCAGTTCTTC.